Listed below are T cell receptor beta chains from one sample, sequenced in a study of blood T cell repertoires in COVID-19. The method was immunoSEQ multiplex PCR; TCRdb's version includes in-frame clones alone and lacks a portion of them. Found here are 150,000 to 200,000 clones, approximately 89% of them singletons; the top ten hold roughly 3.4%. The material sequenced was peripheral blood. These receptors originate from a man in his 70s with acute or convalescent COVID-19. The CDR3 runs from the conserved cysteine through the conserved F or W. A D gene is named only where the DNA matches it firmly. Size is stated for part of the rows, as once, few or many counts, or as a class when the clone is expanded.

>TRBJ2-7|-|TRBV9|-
TGTGCCAGCAGCGTAGGACAGATCGACGAGCAGTACTTC
CASSVGQIDEQYF
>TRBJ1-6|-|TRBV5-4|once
TGTGCCAGCAGCTTAGGAGGTGGCAATTCACCCCTCCACTTT
CASSLGGGNSPLHF
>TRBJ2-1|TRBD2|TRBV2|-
TGTGCCAGCAGGGTTAGCGGGGGGTCCTACAATGAGCAGTTCTTC
CASRVSGGSYNEQFF
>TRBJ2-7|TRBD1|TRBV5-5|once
TGTGCCAGCAGTGCAGGGGGAGCTGGGATCTACGAGCAGTACTTC
CASSAGGAGIYEQYF
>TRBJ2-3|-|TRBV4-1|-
TGCGCCAGCAGCCAACATGGGCTTTACACAGATACGCAGTATTTT
CASSQHGLYTDTQYF
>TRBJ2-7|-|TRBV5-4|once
TGTGCCAGCAGCGTGGACCAAAGCGGGCAGTACTTC
CASSVDQSGQYF
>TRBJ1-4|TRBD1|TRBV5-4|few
TGTGCCAGCAGCCACTCGGACAGGGGAGGGGGAAAACTGTTTTTT
CASSHSDRGGGKLFF
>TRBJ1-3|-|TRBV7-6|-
TGTGCCAGCAGCTTGTCTCGGAGCTCTGGAAACACCATATATTTT
CASSLSRSSGNTIYF
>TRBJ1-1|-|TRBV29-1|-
TGCAGCGTTGAAAGCCAGGGCACTGAAGCTTTCTTT
CSVESQGTEAFF
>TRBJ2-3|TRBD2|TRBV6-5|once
TGTGCCAGCAGTTACGGACTAGCGGGGTATGCAGATACGCAGTATTTT
CASSYGLAGYADTQYF
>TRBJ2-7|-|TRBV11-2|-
TGTGCCAGCAGCTTAGTTTGGACAGACCCCTACGAGCAGTACTTC
CASSLVWTDPYEQYF
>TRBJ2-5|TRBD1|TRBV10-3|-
TGTGCCATCAGTAGGGACAGGAGGGAAGAGACCCAGTACTTC
CAISRDRREETQYF
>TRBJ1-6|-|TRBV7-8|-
TGTGCCAGCAGCTTACCAGGGGAGTGGTCACCCCTCCACTTT
CASSLPGEWSPLHF
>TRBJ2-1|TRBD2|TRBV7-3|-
TGTGCCAGCGGAGGCGGGGGCTCCTACAATGAGCAGTTCTTC
CASGGGGSYNEQFF
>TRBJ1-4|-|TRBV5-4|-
TGTGCCAGCAGCCGTGCTGGAACGGGAGGAAAGGAAAAACTGTTTTTT
CASSRAGTGGKEKLFF
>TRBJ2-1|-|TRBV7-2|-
TGTGCCAGCAGCCTAAGGGGGAATATCTACAATGAGCAGTTCTTC
CASSLRGNIYNEQFF
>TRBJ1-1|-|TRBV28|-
TGTGCCAGCAGTTTATCAGGGGCGGGCACTGAAGCTTTCTTT
CASSLSGAGTEAFF
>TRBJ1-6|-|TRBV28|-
TGTGCCAGCAGATCGAGCTCCTATAATTCACCCCTCCACTTT
CASRSSSYNSPLHF
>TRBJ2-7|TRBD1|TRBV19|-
TGTGCCAGTAGTATAGATATCGGGACAGGGGGCTACGAGCAGTACTTC
CASSIDIGTGGYEQYF
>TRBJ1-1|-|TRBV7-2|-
TGTGCCAGCAGCTTATCAGAGAACACTGAAGCTTTCTTT
CASSLSENTEAFF
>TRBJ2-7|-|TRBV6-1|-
TGTGCCAGCAGTGAAATACAGGGCCCGGGCGAGCAGTACTTC
CASSEIQGPGEQYF
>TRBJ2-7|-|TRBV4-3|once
TGCGCCAGCAGCCAACGGGGGCTAAGCGGGGCATCCTACGAGCAGTACTTC
CASSQRGLSGASYEQYF
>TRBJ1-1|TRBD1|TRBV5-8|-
TGTGCCAGCAGCTGGACAGGTATGAACACTGAAGCTTTCTTT
CASSWTGMNTEAFF
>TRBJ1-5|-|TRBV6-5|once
TGTGCCAGCAGCTCCGGGACGTCCGGGAGGACCCAGCATTTT
CASSSGTSGRTQHF
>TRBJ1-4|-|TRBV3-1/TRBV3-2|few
TGTGCCAGCACCCGCGGGCCCTATGAAAAACTGTTTTTT
CASTRGPYEKLFF
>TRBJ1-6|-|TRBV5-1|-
TGCGCCAGCAGCTTGGGGCAGGTCGATAATTCACCCCTCCACTTT
CASSLGQVDNSPLHF
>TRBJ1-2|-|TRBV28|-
TGTGCCAGCAAGGAACTGACTTATGGCTACACCTTC
CASKELTYGYTF
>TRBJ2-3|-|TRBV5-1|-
TGCGCCAGCAGCCCGCCGCTCCAGGGACTCACCACAGATACGCAGTATTTT
CASSPPLQGLTTDTQYF
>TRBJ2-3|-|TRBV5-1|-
TGCGCCAGCAGCTCGTTCAGGAGCACAGATACGCAGTATTTT
CASSSFRSTDTQYF
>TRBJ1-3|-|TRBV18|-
TGTGCCAGCTCAGCTACAGGATACTCTGGAAACACCATATATTTT
CASSATGYSGNTIYF
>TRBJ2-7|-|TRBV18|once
TGTGCCAGTCACAACCGGGGAGTTAAGTACGAGCAGTACTTC
CASHNRGVKYEQYF
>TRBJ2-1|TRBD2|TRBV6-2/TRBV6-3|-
TGTGCCAGCAGTTACGGACTAGCGGGGGCGGATGAGCAGTTCTTC
CASSYGLAGADEQFF
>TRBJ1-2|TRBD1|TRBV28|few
TGTGCCAGCAGTTTAAAAACAGGGGGCAACTATGGCTACACCTTC
CASSLKTGGNYGYTF
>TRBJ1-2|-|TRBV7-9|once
TGTGCCAGCAGCTTCGGGGGAGCTAACTATGGCTACACCTTC
CASSFGGANYGYTF
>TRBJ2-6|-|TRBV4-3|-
TGCGCCAGCAGCCAAGAGGGCCAAATAATCTCTGGGGCCAACGTCCTGACTTTC
CASSQEGQIISGANVLTF
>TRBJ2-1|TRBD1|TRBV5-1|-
TGCGCCAGCAGCTGGGGACAGAACAATGAGCAGTTCTTC
CASSWGQNNEQFF
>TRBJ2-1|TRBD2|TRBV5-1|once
TGCGCCAGCAGCCTCCGGGGGGGCTATCCCGATGAGCAGTTCTTC
CASSLRGGYPDEQFF
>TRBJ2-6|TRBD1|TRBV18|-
TGTGCCAGCTCACAAACAGGGGGCTCTGGGGCCAACGTCCTGACTTTC
CASSQTGGSGANVLTF
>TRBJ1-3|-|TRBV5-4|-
TGTGCCAGCAGCCCCCAGTCTGCTGGAAACACCATATATTTT
CASSPQSAGNTIYF
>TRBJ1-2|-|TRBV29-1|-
TGCAGCGTTGAAAGGGGGGGCTATGGCTACACCTTC
CSVERGGYGYTF
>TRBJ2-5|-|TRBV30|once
TGTGCCTGGAGTAGAACGGGGAGAGTGCAAGAGACCCAGTACTTC
CAWSRTGRVQETQYF